What follows are 10 T cell receptor beta chains derived from one specimen sequenced in a study of blood T cells in healthy people across ages. With a J-beta primer mix and a sample-barcoded 5' primer, a second PCR ran 7 to 11 cycles. Each CDR3 protein gets one entry after TCRdb re-called the 5' RACE reads with MiXCR. The sample carries 1,500,000 or so distinct CDR3 sequences, around 40% recorded once. Sample: blood. These receptors were taken from a woman aged 18-29 years in good health.

Here the CDR3 DNA reads TGTGCCAGCAGCCAATCCGACAGGGGCAATGGCAATCAGCCCCAGCATTTT. This translates into CASSQSDRGNGNQPQHF. This chain uses TRBV3-1 with TRBJ1-5; 8 nucleotides line up with TRBD1. Germline V gene data show CDR1 as LGHDT and CDR2 as YNNKEL (reference sequence). V dropped 2 bases and J dropped 2; count of bases not matched to a gene: 8. The CDR3 runs to 17 residues.

This clonotype was counted many times. V usage is TRBV9 and J usage is TRBJ2-7; 9 bases fit TRBD2. The germline V gene has CDR1 SGDLS and CDR2 YYNGEE. The trim removed 0 bases at V and 2 bases at J, leaving 24 bases unmatched. This CDR3 spans 22 amino acids. The CDR3 region has the DNA TGTGCCAGCAGCGTAGAAGGCGGGAGGGATGGACTAGCGCCCTCGCGGGCCTACGAGCAGTACTTC. Its translation: CASSVEGGRDGLAPSRAYEQYF.

The chain combines TRBV20-1 with TRBJ2-3; D may be TRBD1 (6 bases). In germline, CDR1 is DFQATT, CDR2 SNEGSKA (reference sequence). V lost 3 bases to trimming and J lost 10 bases, with 32 bases between them. This CDR3 comprises 18 residues. CDR3 nucleotide sequence: TGCAGTGCTAGTCCCCCTACCGGGACAAGGGTAGACACTGGTGCGCAGTATTTT. Translation gives CSASPPTGTRVDTGAQYF.

The rearrangement links TRBV9 to TRBJ2-5; D may be TRBD1 (6 bases). There are 15 residues in the CDR3. Trimming took 3 bases from V and 1 from J, leaving 13 bases between them. From germline, CDR1 is SGDLS and CDR2 YYNGEE. The CDR3 sequence is CASSAGDRIQETQYF. CDR3 sequence (DNA): TGTGCCAGCAGCGCAGGGGACCGAATCCAAGAGACCCAGTACTTC.

There are a few counts of this clonotype. The V gene is TRBV6-1, the J gene TRBJ2-1, with D hard to call. The length of the CDR3 is 13 residues. Per germline, CDR1 MNHNS and CDR2 SASEGT. V shed 9 bases and J shed 12 bases, with 21 bases lying between them. CDR3: CASNVGFSAAQFF. Here the CDR3 DNA reads TGTGCCAGTAATGTCGGCTTCTCGGCTGCGCAGTTCTTC.

There are many counts of this clonotype. The CDR3 DNA follows: TGTGCCAGCAGTTACTCGACTTTTAATCAGCCCCAGCATTTT. This codes for CASSYSTFNQPQHF. The chain uses TRBV6-2 or TRBV6-3 and TRBJ1-5; D is unclear. Germline values: CDR1 MNHEY, CDR2 SVGEGT. The CDR3 consists of 14 residues. Trimming removed 0 bases at V and 4 bases at J, with 7 bases between.

CDR3 amino acids: CATSDYGGLGTDTQYF. The DNA of the CDR3 is TGTGCCACCAGTGATTACGGGGGGCTCGGCACAGATACGCAGTATTTT. This sequence joins TRBV24-1 and TRBJ2-3; perhaps TRBD2 as D (7 bases). Germline V gene data show CDR1 as KGHDR and CDR2 as SFDVKD. The length of the CDR3 is 16 residues. Trimming took 2 bases from V and 1 from J, leaving 12 bases between them.

The chain employs TRBV12-3 or TRBV12-4 and TRBJ2-1; TRBD2 matches at 13 bases. The CDR3 has 16 residues. Trimming cost V 5 bases and J 6 bases; bases outside gene matches: 7. Written as DNA, the CDR3 is TGTGCCAGCAGTCCTTTCACTAGCGGGAGGGCCAATGAGCAGTTCTTC. Encoded protein: CASSPFTSGRANEQFF.

V is TRBV2 and J is TRBJ2-5, with 8 positions matching TRBD2. CDR1 and CDR2 (germline): SNHLY, FYNNEI. The V and J ends lost 3 bases and 2 bases, in that order; junction bases with no gene match: 8. This CDR3 region has 16 residues. The CDR3 reads CASSDIRGGRQETQYF. The CDR3 DNA sequence: TGTGCCAGCAGTGATATACGGGGGGGCCGTCAAGAGACCCAGTACTTC.

The sample holds a few counts of this clonotype. The chain is built from TRBV12-5 and TRBJ2-1; 10 bases fit TRBD2. The CDR3 extends over 14 amino acids. Per germline, CDR1 LGHNT and CDR2 FRNRAP. Losses at the gene ends were 4 bases for V and 9 bases for J; bases not matched to a gene: 6. The CDR3 DNA sequence: TGTGCTAGTGGTTGGAGCGGGGGGGCCGCTGAGCAGTTCTTC. This gives the protein CASGWSGGAAEQFF.